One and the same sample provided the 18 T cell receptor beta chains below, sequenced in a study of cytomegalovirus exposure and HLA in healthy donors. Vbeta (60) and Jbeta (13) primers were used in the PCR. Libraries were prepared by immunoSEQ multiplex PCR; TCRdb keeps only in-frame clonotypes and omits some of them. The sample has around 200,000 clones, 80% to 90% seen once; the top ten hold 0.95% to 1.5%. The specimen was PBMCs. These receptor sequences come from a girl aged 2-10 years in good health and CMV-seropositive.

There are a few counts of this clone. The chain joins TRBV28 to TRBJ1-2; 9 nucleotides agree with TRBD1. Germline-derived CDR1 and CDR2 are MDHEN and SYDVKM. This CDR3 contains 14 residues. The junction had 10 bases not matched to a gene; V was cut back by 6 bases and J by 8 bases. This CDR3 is CASRYSRQGVGYTF. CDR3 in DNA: TGTGCCAGCAGGTACTCCCGACAGGGGGTCGGCTACACCTTC.

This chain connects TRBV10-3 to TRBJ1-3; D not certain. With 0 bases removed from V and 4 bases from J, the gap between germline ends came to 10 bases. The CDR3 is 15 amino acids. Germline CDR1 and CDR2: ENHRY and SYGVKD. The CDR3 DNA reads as TGTGCCATCAGTGAGTCTAAGGCGGCCGGAAACACCATATATTTT. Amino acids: CAISESKAAGNTIYF.

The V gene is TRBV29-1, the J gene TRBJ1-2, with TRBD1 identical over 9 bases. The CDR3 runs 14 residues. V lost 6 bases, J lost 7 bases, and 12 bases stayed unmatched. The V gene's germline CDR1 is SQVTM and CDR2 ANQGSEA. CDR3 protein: CSVEGNRGQGGYTF. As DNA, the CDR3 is TGCAGCGTCGAGGGAAACAGGGGGCAGGGTGGCTACACCTTC. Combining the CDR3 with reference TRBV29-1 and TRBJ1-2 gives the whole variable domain SAVISQKPSRDICQRGTSLTIQCQVDSQVTMMFWYRQQPGQSLTLIATANQGSEATYESGFVIDKFPISRPNLTFSTLTVSNMSPEDSSIYLCSVEGNRGQGGYTFGSGTRLTVV.

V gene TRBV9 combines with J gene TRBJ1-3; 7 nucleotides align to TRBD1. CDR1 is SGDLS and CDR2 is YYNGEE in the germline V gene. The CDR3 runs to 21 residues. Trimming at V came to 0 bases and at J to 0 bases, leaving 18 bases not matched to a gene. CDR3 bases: TGTGCCAGCAGCGTAGAGGCCCGGACAGGCGGAGGGACACCCTCTGGAAACACCATATATTTT. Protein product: CASSVEARTGGGTPSGNTIYF.

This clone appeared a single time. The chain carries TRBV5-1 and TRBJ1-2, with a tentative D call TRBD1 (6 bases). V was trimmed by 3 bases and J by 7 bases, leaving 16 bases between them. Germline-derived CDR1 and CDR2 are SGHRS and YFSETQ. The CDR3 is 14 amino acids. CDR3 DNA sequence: TGCGCCAGCAGCTCAAGGACAGATCCTATTGGCTACACCTTC. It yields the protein CASSSRTDPIGYTF.

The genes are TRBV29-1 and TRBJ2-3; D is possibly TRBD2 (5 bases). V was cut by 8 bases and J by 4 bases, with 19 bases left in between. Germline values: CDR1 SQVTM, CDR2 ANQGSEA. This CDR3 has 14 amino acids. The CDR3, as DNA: TGCAGCCTCCGGCGGCGGGTTGGGGCAGATACGCAGTATTTT. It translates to CSLRRRVGADTQYF.

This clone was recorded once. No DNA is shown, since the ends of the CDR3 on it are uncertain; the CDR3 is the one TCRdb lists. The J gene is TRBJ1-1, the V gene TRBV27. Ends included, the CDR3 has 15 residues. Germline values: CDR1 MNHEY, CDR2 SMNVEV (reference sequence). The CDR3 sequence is CASSSSGGGNTEAFF.

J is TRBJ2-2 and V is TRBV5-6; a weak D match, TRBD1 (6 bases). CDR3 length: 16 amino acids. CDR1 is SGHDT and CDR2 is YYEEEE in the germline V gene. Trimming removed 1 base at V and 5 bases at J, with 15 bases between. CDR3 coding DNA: TGTGCCAGCAGCTTGTTCAGGGGTGATGGGACCGGGGAGCTGTTTTTT. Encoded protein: CASSLFRGDGTGELFF.

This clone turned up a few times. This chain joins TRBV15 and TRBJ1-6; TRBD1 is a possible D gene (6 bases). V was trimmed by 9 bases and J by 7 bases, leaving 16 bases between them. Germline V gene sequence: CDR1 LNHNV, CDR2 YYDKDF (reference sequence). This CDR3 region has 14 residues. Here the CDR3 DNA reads TGTGCCACTGCGACGACAGGACAGAATTCACCCCTCCACTTT. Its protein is CATATTGQNSPLHF.

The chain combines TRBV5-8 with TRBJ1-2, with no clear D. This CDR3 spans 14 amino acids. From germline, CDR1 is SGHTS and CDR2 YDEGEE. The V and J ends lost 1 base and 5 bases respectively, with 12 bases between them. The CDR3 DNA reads TGTGCCAGCAGCTTGCCTCCGCTAGCGTATGGCTACACCTTC. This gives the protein CASSLPPLAYGYTF.

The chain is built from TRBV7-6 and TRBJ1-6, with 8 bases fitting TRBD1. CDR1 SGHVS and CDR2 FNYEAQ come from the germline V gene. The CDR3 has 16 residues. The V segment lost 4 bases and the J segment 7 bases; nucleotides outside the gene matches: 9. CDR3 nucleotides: TGTGCCAGCAGCTCGTTAGGACAGGGTTGGAATTCACCCCTCCACTTT. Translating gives CASSSLGQGWNSPLHF.

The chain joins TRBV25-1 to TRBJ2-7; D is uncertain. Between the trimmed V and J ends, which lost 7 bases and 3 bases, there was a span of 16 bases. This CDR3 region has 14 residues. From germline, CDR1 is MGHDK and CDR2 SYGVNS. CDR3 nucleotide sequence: TGTGCCAGCACCCACAGACCAGATGACTACGAGCAGTACTTC. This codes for CASTHRPDDYEQYF.

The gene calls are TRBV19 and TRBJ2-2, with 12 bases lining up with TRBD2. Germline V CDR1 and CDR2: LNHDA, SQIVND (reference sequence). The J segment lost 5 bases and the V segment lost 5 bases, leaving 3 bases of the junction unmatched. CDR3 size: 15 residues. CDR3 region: CASSGLAGRTGELFF. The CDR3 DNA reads TGTGCCAGTAGTGGACTAGCGGGACGGACCGGGGAGCTGTTTTTT.

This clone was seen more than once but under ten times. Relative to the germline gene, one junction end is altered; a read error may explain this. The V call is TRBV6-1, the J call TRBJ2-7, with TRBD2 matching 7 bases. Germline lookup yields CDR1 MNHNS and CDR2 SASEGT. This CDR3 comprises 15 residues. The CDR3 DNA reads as TGTGCCAGCAGTGTAACCGGGACTACCTCCTCCGAGCAGTACTTC. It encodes CASSVTGTTSSEQYF.

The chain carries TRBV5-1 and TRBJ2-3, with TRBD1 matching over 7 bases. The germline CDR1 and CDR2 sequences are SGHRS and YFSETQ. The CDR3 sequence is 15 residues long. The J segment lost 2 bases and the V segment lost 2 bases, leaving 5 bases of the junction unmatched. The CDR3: CASSFRDSPTDTQYF. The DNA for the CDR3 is TGCGCCAGCAGCTTCCGGGACAGCCCCACAGATACGCAGTATTTT.

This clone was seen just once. The CDR3 loop reads CASSPGFTANYGYTF. CDR3 nucleotide sequence: TGTGCCAGCAGTCCAGGTTTTACCGCTAACTATGGCTACACCTTC. J is TRBJ1-2 and V is TRBV7-9; no reliable D call. CDR1 and CDR2 from the germline V gene are SEHNR and FQNEAQ (reference sequence). The CDR3 has 15 residues. Trimming pared 6 bases from V and 0 bases from J, leaving 14 bases between.

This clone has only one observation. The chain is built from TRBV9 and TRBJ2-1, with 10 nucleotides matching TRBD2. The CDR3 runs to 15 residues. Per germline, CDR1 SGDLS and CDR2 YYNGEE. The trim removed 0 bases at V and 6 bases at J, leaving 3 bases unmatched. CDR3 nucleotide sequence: TGTGCCAGCAGCGTAGAGGGACTAGCGACCAATGAGCAGTTCTTC. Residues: CASSVEGLATNEQFF.

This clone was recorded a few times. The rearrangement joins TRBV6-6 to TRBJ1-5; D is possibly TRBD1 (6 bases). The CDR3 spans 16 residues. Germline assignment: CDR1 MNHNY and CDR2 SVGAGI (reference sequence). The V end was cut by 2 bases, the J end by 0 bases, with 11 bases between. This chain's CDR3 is CASSYRQASSNQPQHF. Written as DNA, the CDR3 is TGTGCCAGCAGTTACCGACAGGCCAGTAGCAATCAGCCCCAGCATTTT.